Each of the 7 T cell receptor beta chains below was sequenced from the same sample in a study of long-term antiretroviral therapy in people with HIV. The authors ran the immunoSEQ assay, v3.0, at survey level. Assay: immunoSEQ multiplex PCR; the TCRdb copy retains only in-frame clones and omits some. The repertoire holds under 20,000 clones, with approximately 80% as singletons. The material sequenced was unsorted PBMCs, taken 0.1 years before starting antiretroviral therapy. The receptors were gathered from a man in his late teens or twenties with HIV.

This chain links TRBV4-2 with TRBJ1-2; D not resolved. The germline V gene has CDR1 LGHNA and CDR2 YNFKEQ. V lost 1 base, J lost 10 bases, and 10 bases lay in between. CDR3 length equals 12 residues. Here the CDR3 DNA reads TGTGCCAGCAGCCAAGGGGAGTCCTACTACACCTTC. As protein: CASSQGESYYTF.

V is TRBV11-1 and J is TRBJ2-7, with 10 bases that match TRBD1. Germline V gene sequence: CDR1 SGHAT, CDR2 FQDESV (reference sequence). This CDR3 spans 16 amino acids. V lost 4 bases to trimming and J lost 0 bases; unmatched junction nucleotides: 6. The CDR3 DNA reads TGTGCCAGCAGCTACGGGACAGGGGAAACCTCCTACGAGCAGTACTTC. This gives the protein CASSYGTGETSYEQYF.

This clone was counted between two and nine times. This chain connects TRBV5-1 to TRBJ1-6; 11 positions agree with TRBD1. The CDR3 extends over 15 amino acids. The J segment lost 7 bases and the V segment lost 4 bases, leaving 4 bases of the junction unmatched. Germline V gene data show CDR1 as SGHRS and CDR2 as YFSETQ. Here the CDR3 reads CASSGQGASNSPLHF. In DNA form, the CDR3 reads TGCGCCAGCAGCGGACAGGGGGCATCCAATTCACCCCTCCACTTT.

The V and J genes are TRBV14 and TRBJ2-3, with D uncertain. CDR3 length: 12 amino acids. Looked up from germline, CDR1 is SGHDN and CDR2 is FVKESK. V lost 3 bases and J lost 2, with 3 bases in between. CDR3 bases: TGTGCCAGCAGCCAGAACACAGATACGCAGTATTTT. Protein: CASSQNTDTQYF.

The chain has TRBV7-2 and TRBJ2-3; 12 nucleotides line up with TRBD2. CDR1 SGHTA and CDR2 FQGNSA come from the germline V gene. V was clipped by 2 bases and J by 5 bases; unmatched bases: 5. The CDR3 consists of 16 residues. In nucleotides, the CDR3 is TGTGCCAGCAGCTTAAGGCTAGCGGGGGGGGGAGATACGCAGTATTTT. Translation gives CASSLRLAGGGDTQYF.

The chain links TRBV4-2 to TRBJ2-1; 10 positions agree with TRBD2. Germline CDR1 LGHNA, CDR2 YNFKEQ. The V and J ends lost 0 bases and 6 bases, in that order; junction bases with no gene match: 5. The CDR3 is made up of 16 amino acids. The DNA of the CDR3 is TGTGCCAGCAGCCAAGAGAGCGGGGGGGTAGTCAATGAGCAGTTCTTC. It is translated as CASSQESGGVVNEQFF.

This sequence joins TRBV5-1 and TRBJ1-1; TRBD1 aligns across 8 bases. The ends lost 5 bases at V and 5 bases at J; junction bases unmatched: 5. Germline lookup yields CDR1 SGHRS and CDR2 YFSETQ. This CDR3 spans 13 amino acids. The CDR3 loop reads CASRTTGGTEAFF. The CDR3 nucleotides are TGCGCCAGCAGAACCACAGGGGGGACTGAAGCTTTCTTT.